These 25 T cell receptor beta chains share one sample of origin, sequenced in a study of cytomegalovirus exposure and HLA in healthy donors. In the PCR, 60 Vbeta and 13 Jbeta primers were used. Assay: immunoSEQ multiplex PCR; the TCRdb copy retains only in-frame clones and omits some. The sample includes around 40,000 clones, around 68% of them seen just once. The sequenced sample consisted of PBMCs. These receptors came from a man aged 35 to 55 in good health and CMV-seronegative.

This clone has just one count. The genes are TRBV30 and TRBJ1-6; TRBD1 matches at 11 bases. Germline values: CDR1 GTSNPN, CDR2 SVGIG (reference sequence). V dropped 2 bases and J dropped 7; count of bases not matched to a gene: 4. This CDR3 is 15 amino acids long. The CDR3 loop reads CAWSRDRGNNSPLHF. The DNA of the CDR3 is TGTGCCTGGAGTCGGGACAGGGGGAACAATTCACCCCTCCACTTT.

This chain links TRBV6-5 with TRBJ2-7; the match to TRBD1 covers 12 bases. This CDR3 is built from 15 residues. V trimming: 5 bases; J trimming: 2 bases; junction bases outside the gene matches: 4. Germline V lookup: CDR1 MNHEY, CDR2 SVGAGI. The CDR3 nucleotides are TGTGCCAGCAGTCGCCGGGACAGGGGGCCCTACGAGCAGTACTTC. Amino acids: CASSRRDRGPYEQYF.

This clone was counted between two and nine times. J is TRBJ1-6 and V is TRBV6-1; 7 positions agree with TRBD1. The CDR3 sequence is 15 residues long. CDR1 MNHNS and CDR2 SASEGT come from the germline V gene. Germline trimming cut 7 bases from V and 9 bases from J; bases unmatched to any gene: 12. The DNA of the CDR3 is TGTGCCAGCACCAGAACCGGGACAGAGAGTTCACCCCTCCACTTT. This translates into CASTRTGTESSPLHF.

V is TRBV7-2 and J is TRBJ2-5; weak D call: TRBD2 (6 bases). CDR1 and CDR2 from the germline V gene are SGHTA and FQGNSA. The CDR3 is 13 amino acids. Deletions cut 7 bases from V and 4 bases from J, with 13 bases between. CDR3 in amino acids: CASIRRGGETQYF. The CDR3 DNA is TGTGCCAGCATCCGGAGGGGAGGAGAGACCCAGTACTTC.

This clone was counted a single time. The chain combines TRBV7-8 with TRBJ1-6; no clear D. The CDR3 length is 16 residues. The ends were cut back, 9 bases at V and 0 bases at J, with 15 bases in the middle. Germline lookup yields CDR1 SGHVS and CDR2 FQNEAQ. This CDR3 is CASRVAGNSYNSPLHF. The CDR3 nucleotides read TGTGCCAGTAGAGTAGCGGGCAACTCCTATAATTCACCCCTCCACTTT. Together with reference TRBV7-8 and TRBJ1-6, the CDR3 gives the full variable domain: GAGVSQSPRYKVAKRGQDVALRCDPISGHVSLFWYQQALGQGPEFLTYFQNEAQLDKSGLPSDRFFAERPEGSVSTLKIQRTQQEDSAVYLCASRVAGNSYNSPLHFGNGTRLTVT.

This rearrangement joins TRBV28 to TRBJ1-5; 8 positions agree with TRBD1. There are 13 residues in the CDR3. J gave up 6 bases and V 6 bases, and 4 bases lay outside the gene matches. Per the germline V gene, CDR1 is MDHEN and CDR2 is SYDVKM. The CDR3 loop reads CASRNRGGQPQHF. DNA of the CDR3: TGTGCCAGCAGAAACAGGGGGGGTCAGCCCCAGCATTTT.

This clone has just a few counts. The chain couples TRBV18 to TRBJ2-7; D might be TRBD1 (5 bases). The CDR3 is 17 amino acids. Germline V gives CDR1 KGHSH, CDR2 LQKENI. The V gene lost 0 bases and the J gene lost 5 bases, with 20 bases spanning the gap. CDR3: CASSPPQPDLRAHEQYF. The CDR3 DNA is TGTGCCAGCTCACCACCGCAACCCGACCTCAGGGCCCACGAGCAGTACTTC.

The chain employs TRBV19 and TRBJ1-1, with a tentative D call TRBD1 (6 bases). Germline V gene lookup returns CDR1 LNHDA and CDR2 SQIVND (reference sequence). The CDR3 runs to 15 residues. Trimming pared 5 bases from V and 0 bases from J, leaving 13 bases between. Here the CDR3 DNA reads TGTGCCAGTAGTGGCCGGGCAGGGGTGAACACTGAAGCTTTCTTT. Translating it yields CASSGRAGVNTEAFF.

The V and J genes are TRBV7-9 and TRBJ2-7, with 8 bases fitting TRBD1. The CDR3 is made up of 16 amino acids. The germline V gene has CDR1 SEHNR and CDR2 FQNEAQ (reference sequence). Trimming took 0 bases from V and 2 from J; bases not matched to a gene: 6. Written as DNA, the CDR3 is TGTGCCAGCAGCTTAGCCCCGGACAGGGCACCCTACGAGCAGTACTTC. It yields the protein CASSLAPDRAPYEQYF.

This clone occurred a few times. The chain uses TRBV7-9 and TRBJ1-3; D is possibly TRBD1 (6 bases). Trimming pared 4 bases from V and 7 bases from J, leaving 14 bases between. In germline, CDR1 is SEHNR, CDR2 FQNEAQ (reference sequence). The CDR3 runs 14 residues. The CDR3 bases are TGTGCCAGCAGCTACGGGACATCTCTCAACACCATATATTTT. It encodes CASSYGTSLNTIYF.

In its sample, this clone was seen once. The chain links TRBV6-1 to TRBJ2-7; D is ambiguous. Germline V gene data show CDR1 as MNHNS and CDR2 as SASEGT. This CDR3 contains 13 residues. Deletions cut 2 bases from V and 1 base from J, with 6 bases between. This CDR3 is CASSELESYEQYF. The CDR3 coding sequence is TGTGCCAGCAGTGAACTGGAGTCCTACGAGCAGTACTTC.

The rearrangement links TRBV1 to TRBJ2-1; TRBD2, the D gene given by the table, was not confirmed from the DNA. TRBV1 is a known pseudogene. The CDR3 has 14 amino acids. The CDR3 coding sequence is TGCACCAGCAGCCAGTTACTAAAACCCAATGAGCAGTTCTTC. As protein: CTSSQLLKPNEQFF.

The CDR3 reads CASRQPGGYNEQFF. CDR3 DNA: TGTGCCAGCAGGCAGCCGGGGGGTTACAATGAGCAGTTCTTC. This sequence joins TRBV28 and TRBJ2-1, with 7 bases lining up with TRBD2. Trimming cost V 6 bases and J 4 bases; bases outside gene matches: 6. The CDR3 consists of 14 residues. Germline CDR1 reads MDHEN; CDR2 reads SYDVKM. The full variable domain, in which reference TRBV28 and TRBJ2-1 provide the parts outside the CDR3, is DVKVTQSSRYLVKRTGEKVFLECVQDMDHENMFWYRQDPGLGLRLIYFSYDVKMKEKGDIPEGYSVSREKKERFSLILESASTNQTSMYLCASRQPGGYNEQFFGPGTRLTVL.

This clone was seen only a few times. The chain links TRBV7-6 to TRBJ1-2, with 7 bases fitting TRBD1. V was clipped by 3 bases and J by 4 bases; unmatched bases: 2. Germline V lookup: CDR1 SGHVS, CDR2 FNYEAQ. CDR3 length: 13 residues. Here the CDR3 DNA reads TGTGCCAGCAGCTTCGCAGGGGGCTATGGCTACACCTTC. Protein product: CASSFAGGYGYTF. Complete variable domain (other parts from reference TRBV7-6 and TRBJ1-2): GAGVSQSPRYKVTKRGQDVALRCDPISGHVSLYWYRQALGQGPEFLTYFNYEAQQDKSGLPNDRFSAERPEGSISTLTIQRTEQRDSAMYRCASSFAGGYGYTFGSGTRLTVV.

This clone showed up just once. The rearrangement links TRBV11-2 to TRBJ1-1; the D is unclear. CDR3 length: 13 residues. V lost 1 base to trimming and J lost 4 bases, with 7 bases between them. Germline lookup yields CDR1 SGHAT and CDR2 FQNNGV. The DNA of the CDR3 is TGTGCCAGCAGCTTAGCCGAGAGCACTGAAGCTTTCTTT. Protein: CASSLAESTEAFF.

The V call is TRBV19, the J call TRBJ1-5, with no clear D. V dropped 4 bases and J dropped 2 bases, with 6 bases sitting between them. CDR1 is LNHDA and CDR2 is SQIVND in the germline V gene (reference sequence). The CDR3 totals 13 residues. The CDR3 DNA sequence: TGTGCCAGTAGTACCAGGCGCAATCAGCCCCAGCATTTT. Translating gives CASSTRRNQPQHF.

This clone was counted only a few times. The V call is TRBV2, the J call TRBJ2-7; 7 bases match TRBD1. CDR3 length equals 14 residues. Unmatched junction bases numbered 5, after V lost 2 bases and J lost 4 bases. Germline CDR1 and CDR2: SNHLY and FYNNEI. The CDR3 loop is CASSEQQGSYEQYF. The CDR3 bases are TGTGCCAGCAGTGAACAACAGGGGAGTTACGAGCAGTACTTC.

This clone was seen a handful of times. This rearrangement joins TRBV14 to TRBJ2-2; no firm D call. The CDR3 is made up of 13 amino acids. The V end lost 0 bases, the J end lost 5 bases, and 4 bases lay between the germline ends. Germline CDR1 is SGHDN and CDR2 is FVKESK. CDR3 coding DNA: TGTGCCAGCAGCCAAGATTTAACCGGGGAGCTGTTTTTT. Translation: CASSQDLTGELFF.

The CDR3 bases are TGTGCCAGCACCCCTAGCGGGGGGGATTACTTTACACAGTTCTTC. Translated, it gives CASTPSGGDYFTQFF. The V and J genes are TRBV4-2 and TRBJ2-1, with 12 bases aligning to TRBD2. This CDR3 spans 15 amino acids. The V gene end was trimmed by 7 bases and the J gene end by 13 bases; junction bases not matched to a gene: 14. Germline lookup yields CDR1 LGHNA and CDR2 YNFKEQ.

Notes on this clone: The junction departs from the called germline gene at one end, perhaps through a read error. This chain uses TRBV18 with TRBJ2-5, with a weak D call TRBD1 (6 bases). Germline V gene lookup returns CDR1 KGHSH and CDR2 LQKENI. The CDR3 has 13 residues. CDR3 nucleotide sequence: TGTACCAGCCGGGACACAGGGAGAGAGACCCAGTACTTC. Protein product: CTSRDTGRETQYF.

The gene calls are TRBV6-4 and TRBJ1-6; a weak D match, TRBD1 (6 bases). V lost 4 bases and J 5 bases, leaving 9 bases between the germline ends. Germline V lookup: CDR1 MRHNA, CDR2 SNTAGT. The CDR3 is made up of 14 amino acids. The CDR3 DNA reads TGTGCCAGCAGTGTGGACAGTAATAATTCACCCCTCCACTTT. It is translated as CASSVDSNNSPLHF.

V gene TRBV7-2 combines with J gene TRBJ1-1; D unresolved. The CDR3 is 17 residues long. Deletions cut 1 base from V and 0 bases from J, with 15 bases between. Germline loops: CDR1 SGHTA, CDR2 FQGNSA. CDR3: CASSLDPGMSLNTEAFF. The CDR3 DNA sequence: TGTGCCAGCAGCTTAGATCCAGGAATGAGCCTGAACACTGAAGCTTTCTTT.

Details on this clone: Its ends do not fully match the called genes, so a read error is possible. This chain connects TRBV15 to TRBJ2-6; TRBD2 might be the D (6 bases). Germline loops: CDR1 LNHNV, CDR2 YYDKDF (reference sequence). CDR3 size: 15 residues. CDR3 coding DNA: TGTGCCACCCGCAGGGAGGACTCTGGGGCCAACGTCCTGACTTTC. As protein: CATRREDSGANVLTF.

The rearrangement joins TRBV5-4 to TRBJ1-2, with D perhaps TRBD1 (6 bases). CDR3 length equals 15 residues. From germline, CDR1 is SGHNT and CDR2 YYREEE (reference sequence). V shed 3 bases and J shed 3 bases, with 15 bases lying between them. CDR3 nucleotides: TGTGCCAGCAGCTCCGGGGGGGCCTGGGACTATGGCTACACCTTC. It specifies CASSSGGAWDYGYTF.

V gene TRBV7-2 combines with J gene TRBJ2-2; 12 nucleotides line up with TRBD2. V trimming: 7 bases; J trimming: 7 bases; junction bases outside the gene matches: 13. The CDR3 extends over 17 amino acids. From germline, CDR1 is SGHTA and CDR2 FQGNSA. This CDR3 is CASNTNLAGGLGGELFF. The DNA of the CDR3 is TGTGCCAGCAACACCAATCTAGCGGGGGGGCTCGGCGGGGAGCTGTTTTTT.